This T cell receptor (beta chain) comes out of a study of CD8 T cells in ankylosing spondylitis. Points from the study as a whole: There was a TCR beta motif, made of several highly homologous variants, that appeared characteristic of ankylosing spondylitis blood. Relatively rare in peripheral blood, disease-linked clones were also CD8+.

TCRdb re-called the 5' RACE reads through MiXCR, storing one row per CDR3 protein. Of about 540,000 distinct CDR3 sequences in the sample, about an eighth are singletons; the top ten hold approximately 7%. A remark on this clonotype: What it recognizes is unknown.

CDR3 size: 17 residues. Per germline, CDR1 DFQATT and CDR2 SNEGSKA (reference sequence). Trimming cost V 1 base and J 2 bases, with 19 bases left between them. This clonotype was obtained from a male donor with ankylosing spondylitis. Sample: blood, either unsorted or a sorted T cell fraction (not recorded which). The rearrangement uses TRBV20-1 and TRBJ2-3; D is perhaps TRBD1 or TRBD2 (5 bases each). The CDR3 here is CSARGGAGGGPTDTQYF. For the CDR3, the DNA is TGCAGTGCTAGAGGTGGGGCAGGTGGGGGACCCACAGATACGCAGTATTTT.